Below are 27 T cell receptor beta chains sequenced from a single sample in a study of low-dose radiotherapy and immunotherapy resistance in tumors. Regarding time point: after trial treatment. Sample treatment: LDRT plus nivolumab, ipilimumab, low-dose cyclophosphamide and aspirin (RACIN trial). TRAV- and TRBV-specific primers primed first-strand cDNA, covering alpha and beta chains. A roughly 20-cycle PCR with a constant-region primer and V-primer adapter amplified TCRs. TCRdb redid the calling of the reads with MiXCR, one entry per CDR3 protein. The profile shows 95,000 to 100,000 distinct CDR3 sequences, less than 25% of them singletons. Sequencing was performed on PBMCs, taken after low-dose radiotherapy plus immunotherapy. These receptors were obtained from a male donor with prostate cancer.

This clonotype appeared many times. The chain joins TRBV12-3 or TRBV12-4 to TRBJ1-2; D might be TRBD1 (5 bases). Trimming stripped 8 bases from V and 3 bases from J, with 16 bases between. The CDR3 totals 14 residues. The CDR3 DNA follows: TGTGCCAGCGGAATGGGGGAATTGCACTATGGCTACACCTTC. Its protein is CASGMGELHYGYTF.

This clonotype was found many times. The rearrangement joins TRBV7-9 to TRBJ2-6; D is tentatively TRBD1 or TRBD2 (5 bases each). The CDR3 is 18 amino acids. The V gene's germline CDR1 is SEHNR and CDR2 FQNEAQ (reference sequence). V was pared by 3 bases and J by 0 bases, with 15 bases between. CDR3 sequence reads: CASSFGSGTYSGANVLTF. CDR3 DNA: TGTGCCAGCAGCTTTGGATCCGGGACCTACTCTGGGGCCAACGTCCTGACTTTC.

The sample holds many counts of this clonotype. In DNA, the CDR3 is TGTGCCAGCACGGACCAGCAGAACACTGAAGCTTTCTTT. Protein: CASTDQQNTEAFF. The V and J genes are TRBV6-1 and TRBJ1-1; D is unclear. The V end lost 7 bases, the J end lost 1 base, and 10 bases lay between the germline ends. Germline V gives CDR1 MNHNS, CDR2 SASEGT. CDR3 length equals 13 residues.

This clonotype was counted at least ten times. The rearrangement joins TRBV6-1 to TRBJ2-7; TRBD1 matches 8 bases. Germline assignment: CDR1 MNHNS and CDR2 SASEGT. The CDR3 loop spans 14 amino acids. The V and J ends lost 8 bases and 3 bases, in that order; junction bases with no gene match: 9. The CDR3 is CASLARQGNYEQYF. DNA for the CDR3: TGTGCCAGCCTTGCCCGACAGGGGAACTACGAGCAGTACTTC.

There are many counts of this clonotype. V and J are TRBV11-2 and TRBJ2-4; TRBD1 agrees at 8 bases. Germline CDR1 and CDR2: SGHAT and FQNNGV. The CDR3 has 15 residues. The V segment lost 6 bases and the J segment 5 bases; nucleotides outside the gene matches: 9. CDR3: CASRLTQGDQNIQYF. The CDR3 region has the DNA TGTGCCAGCAGGCTTACACAGGGGGACCAAAACATTCAGTACTTC.

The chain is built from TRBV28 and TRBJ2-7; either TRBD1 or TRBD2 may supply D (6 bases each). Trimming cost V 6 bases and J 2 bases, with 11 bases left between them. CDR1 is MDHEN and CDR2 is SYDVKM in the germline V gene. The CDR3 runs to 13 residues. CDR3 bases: TGTGCCAGCAGGACGGGGGCCCCCTACGAGCAGTACTTC. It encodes CASRTGAPYEQYF.

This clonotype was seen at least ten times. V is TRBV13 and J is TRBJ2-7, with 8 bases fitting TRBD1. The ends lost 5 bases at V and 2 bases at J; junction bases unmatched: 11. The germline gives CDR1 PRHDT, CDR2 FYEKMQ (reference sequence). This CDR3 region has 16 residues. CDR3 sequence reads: CASSPKGQGLTYEQYF. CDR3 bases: TGTGCCAGCAGCCCGAAAGGACAGGGCTTAACCTACGAGCAGTACTTC.

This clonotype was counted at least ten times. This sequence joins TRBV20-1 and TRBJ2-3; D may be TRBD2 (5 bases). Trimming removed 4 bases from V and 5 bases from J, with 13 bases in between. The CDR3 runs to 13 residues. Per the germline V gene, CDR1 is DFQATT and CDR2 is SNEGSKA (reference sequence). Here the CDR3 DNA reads TGCAGTGCTAATATAGCGTTCGGAGATACGCAGTATTTT. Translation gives CSANIAFGDTQYF.

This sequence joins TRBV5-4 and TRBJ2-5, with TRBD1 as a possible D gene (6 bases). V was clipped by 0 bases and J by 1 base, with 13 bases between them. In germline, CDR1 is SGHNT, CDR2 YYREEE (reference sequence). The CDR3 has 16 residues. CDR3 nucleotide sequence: TGTGCCAGCAGCTTGGCGGCTCAGGGGCCCCAAGAGACCCAGTACTTC. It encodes CASSLAAQGPQETQYF.

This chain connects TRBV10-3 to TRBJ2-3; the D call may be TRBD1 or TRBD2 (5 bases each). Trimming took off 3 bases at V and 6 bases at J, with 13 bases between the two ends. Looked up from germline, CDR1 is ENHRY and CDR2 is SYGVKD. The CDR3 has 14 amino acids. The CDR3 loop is CAISEGDVLDTQYF. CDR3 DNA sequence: TGTGCCATCAGTGAAGGGGACGTGCTGGATACGCAGTATTTT.

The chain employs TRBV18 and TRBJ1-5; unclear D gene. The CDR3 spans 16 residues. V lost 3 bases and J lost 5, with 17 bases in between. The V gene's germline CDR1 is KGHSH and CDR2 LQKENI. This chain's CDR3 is CASSPMSLRTDQPQHF. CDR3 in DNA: TGTGCCAGCTCACCGATGAGCTTGAGAACCGATCAGCCCCAGCATTTT.

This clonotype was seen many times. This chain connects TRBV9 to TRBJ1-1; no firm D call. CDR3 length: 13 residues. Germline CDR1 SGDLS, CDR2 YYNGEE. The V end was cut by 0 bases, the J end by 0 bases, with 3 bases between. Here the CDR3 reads CASSVELNTEAFF. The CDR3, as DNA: TGTGCCAGCAGCGTAGAGCTGAACACTGAAGCTTTCTTT.

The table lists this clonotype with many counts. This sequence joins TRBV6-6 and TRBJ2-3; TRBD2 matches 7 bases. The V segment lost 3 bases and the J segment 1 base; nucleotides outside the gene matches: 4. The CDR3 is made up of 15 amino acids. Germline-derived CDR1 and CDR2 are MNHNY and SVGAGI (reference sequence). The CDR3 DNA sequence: TGTGCCAGCAGTTATAGCGGGCGCTGCACAGATACGCAGTATTTT. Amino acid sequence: CASSYSGRCTDTQYF.

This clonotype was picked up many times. For the CDR3, the DNA is TGTGCCAGCAGCCAAGATTTATGGCGGGGGAGCTCCTACAATGAGCAGTTCTTC. It is translated as CASSQDLWRGSSYNEQFF. The gene calls are TRBV3-1 and TRBJ2-1; TRBD2 matches 7 bases. The germline V gene has CDR1 LGHDT and CDR2 YNNKEL (reference sequence). J was trimmed by 0 bases and V by 0 bases; bases with no gene match: 8. CDR3 length equals 18 residues.

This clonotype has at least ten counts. The CDR3 sequence is CASSFMGPAGPQHF. CDR3 sequence (DNA): TGTGCCAGCAGTTTTATGGGGCCCGCGGGGCCCCAGCATTTT. V and J are TRBV28 and TRBJ1-5; a weak D match, TRBD1 (5 bases). Germline values: CDR1 MDHEN, CDR2 SYDVKM. The CDR3 spans 14 residues. V shed 3 bases and J shed 9 bases, with 15 bases lying between them.

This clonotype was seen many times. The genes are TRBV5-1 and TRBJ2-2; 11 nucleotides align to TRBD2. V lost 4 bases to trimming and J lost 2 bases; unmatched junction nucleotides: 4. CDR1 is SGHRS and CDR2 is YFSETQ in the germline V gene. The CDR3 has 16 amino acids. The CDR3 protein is CASSVTSGGNTGELFF. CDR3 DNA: TGCGCCAGCAGCGTAACTAGCGGGGGAAACACCGGGGAGCTGTTTTTT.

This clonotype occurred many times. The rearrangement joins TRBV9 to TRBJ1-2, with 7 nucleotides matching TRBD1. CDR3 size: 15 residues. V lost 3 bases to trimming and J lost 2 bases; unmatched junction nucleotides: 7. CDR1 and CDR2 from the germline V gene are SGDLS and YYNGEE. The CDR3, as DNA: TGTGCCAGCAGCGGAAGGGACAGACTAAACTATGGCTACACCTTC. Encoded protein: CASSGRDRLNYGYTF.

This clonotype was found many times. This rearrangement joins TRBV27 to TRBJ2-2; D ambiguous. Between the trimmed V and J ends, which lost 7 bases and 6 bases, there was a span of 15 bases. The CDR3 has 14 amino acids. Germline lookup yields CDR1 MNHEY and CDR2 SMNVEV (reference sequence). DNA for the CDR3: TGTGCCAGCACCACCCTGTTAGGGTCCGGGGAGCTGTTTTTT. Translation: CASTTLLGSGELFF.

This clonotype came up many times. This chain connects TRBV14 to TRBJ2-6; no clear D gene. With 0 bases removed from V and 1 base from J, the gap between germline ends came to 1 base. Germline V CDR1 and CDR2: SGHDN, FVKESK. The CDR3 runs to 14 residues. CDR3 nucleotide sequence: TGTGCCAGCAGCCAAGATTCTGGGGCCAACGTCCTGACTTTC. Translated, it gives CASSQDSGANVLTF. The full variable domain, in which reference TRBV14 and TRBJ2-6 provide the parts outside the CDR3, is EAGVTQFPSHSVIEKGQTVTLRCDPISGHDNLYWYRRVMGKEIKFLLHFVKESKQDESGMPNNRFLAERTGGTYSTLKVQPAELEDSGVYFCASSQDSGANVLTFGAGSRLTVL.

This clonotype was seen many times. The DNA for the CDR3 is TGTGCCAGCAGGCCGACTAGCGGGGGGGGGGATACGCAGTATTTT. As protein: CASRPTSGGGDTQYF. This chain connects TRBV5-4 to TRBJ2-3; 14 bases match TRBD2. Trimming removed 5 bases from V and 6 bases from J; junction bases left unmatched: 5. The CDR3 contains 15 residues. Germline V gene lookup returns CDR1 SGHNT and CDR2 YYREEE (reference sequence).

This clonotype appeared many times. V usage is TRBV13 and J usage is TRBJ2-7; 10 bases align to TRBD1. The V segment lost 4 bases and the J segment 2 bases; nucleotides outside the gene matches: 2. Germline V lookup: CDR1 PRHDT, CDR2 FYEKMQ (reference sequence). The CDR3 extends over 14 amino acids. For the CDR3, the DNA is TGTGCCAGCAGCTGGGACAGGGGACCCTACGAGCAGTACTTC. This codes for CASSWDRGPYEQYF. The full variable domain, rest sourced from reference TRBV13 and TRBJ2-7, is AAGVIQSPRHLIKEKRETATLKCYPIPRHDTVYWYQQGPGQDPQFLISFYEKMQSDKGSIPDRFSAQQFSDYHSELNMSSLELGDSALYFCASSWDRGPYEQYFGPGTRLTVT.

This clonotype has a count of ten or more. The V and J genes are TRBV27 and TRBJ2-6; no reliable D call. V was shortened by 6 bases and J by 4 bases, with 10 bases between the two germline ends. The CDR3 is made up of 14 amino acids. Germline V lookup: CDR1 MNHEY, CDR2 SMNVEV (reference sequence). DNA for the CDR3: TGTGCCAGCAGACGGGCGCAAGGGGCCAACGTCCTGACTTTC. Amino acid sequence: CASRRAQGANVLTF.

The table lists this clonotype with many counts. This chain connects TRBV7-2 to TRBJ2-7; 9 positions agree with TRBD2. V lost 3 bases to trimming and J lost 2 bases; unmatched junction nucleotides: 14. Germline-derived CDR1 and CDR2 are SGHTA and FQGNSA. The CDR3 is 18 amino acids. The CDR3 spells CASSLTSPTSGWTYEQYF. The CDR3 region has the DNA TGTGCCAGCAGCTTGACCTCCCCCACTAGCGGGTGGACCTACGAGCAGTACTTC.

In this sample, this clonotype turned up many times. CDR3 residues: CATSRVGGRGEKLFF. The DNA of the CDR3 is TGTGCCACCAGCAGAGTAGGGGGTCGGGGTGAAAAACTGTTTTTT. V usage is TRBV15 and J usage is TRBJ1-4; tentatively, D is TRBD1 (6 bases). Germline V gene lookup returns CDR1 LNHNV and CDR2 YYDKDF (reference sequence). V lost 1 base to trimming and J lost 7 bases, with 13 bases between them. The CDR3 runs 15 residues.

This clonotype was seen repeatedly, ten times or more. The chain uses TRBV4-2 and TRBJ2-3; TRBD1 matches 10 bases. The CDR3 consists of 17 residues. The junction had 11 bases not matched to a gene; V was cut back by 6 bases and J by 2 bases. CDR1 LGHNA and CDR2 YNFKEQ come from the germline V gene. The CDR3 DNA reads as TGTGCCAGCAGTCTAGACCAAGGGACAGGGGACACAGATACGCAGTATTTT. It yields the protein CASSLDQGTGDTDTQYF.

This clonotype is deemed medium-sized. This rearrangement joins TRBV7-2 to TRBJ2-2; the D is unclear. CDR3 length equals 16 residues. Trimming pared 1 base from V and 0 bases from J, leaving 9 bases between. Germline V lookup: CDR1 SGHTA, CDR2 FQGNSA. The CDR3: CASSLGSAANTGELFF. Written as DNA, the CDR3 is TGTGCCAGCAGCTTAGGGTCAGCTGCGAACACCGGGGAGCTGTTTTTT.

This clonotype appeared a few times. The CDR3 loop is CSAFWSGGGLTF. CDR3 in DNA: TGCAGTGCTTTCTGGTCGGGGGGAGGCCTGACTTTC. The J gene is TRBJ2-6, the V gene TRBV20-1; 7 bases fit TRBD2. The J segment lost 15 bases and the V segment lost 5 bases, leaving 10 bases of the junction unmatched. The CDR3 extends over 12 amino acids. The germline gives CDR1 DFQATT, CDR2 SNEGSKA (reference sequence).